Listed below are T cell receptor beta chains from one sample, sequenced in a study of T cell responses to AZD1222 COVID-19 vaccine. Assay used: immunoSEQ multiplex PCR; TCRdb lists only in-frame clones, some missing. The data hold 65,000 to 100,000 clones, with 88% observed a single time. The sequences come from peripheral blood, collected 28 days after the second AZD1222 dose. Receptors were obtained from an adult who received the AZD1222 COVID-19 vaccine. The CDR3 runs from the conserved cysteine through the conserved F or W. Clone size is not always given. Where it is, it says once, few, many or a class for expanded clones.

CDR3 protein	V gene	J gene	clone size
CATSAGQGGQPQHF	TRBV24-1	TRBJ1-5	NA
CASSPRLGGSTSGANVLTF	TRBV7-2	TRBJ2-6	NA
CASAESVETQYF	TRBV19	TRBJ2-5	once
CAWSSGARNQPQHF	TRBV30	TRBJ1-5	few
CASSREGFIYEQYF	TRBV28	TRBJ2-7	once
CASSFNRGSYNSPLHF	TRBV27	TRBJ1-6	few
CASSIAGGNGYTF	TRBV19	TRBJ1-2	once
CASSTTGGRYNEQFF	TRBV19	TRBJ2-1	NA
CASSEGLALYEQYF	TRBV9	TRBJ2-7	NA
CASSFRGYEQYF	TRBV3-1/TRBV3-2	TRBJ2-7	NA
CASSQGTGTFNEQFF	TRBV11-3	TRBJ2-1	NA
CASSPRQGGGETQYF	TRBV3-1/TRBV3-2	TRBJ2-5	NA
CASSVVGTGGTGEQFF	TRBV9	TRBJ2-1	NA
CASSVRDGDYEQYF	TRBV11-3	TRBJ2-7	NA
CASSPDLGVNTEAFF	TRBV2	TRBJ1-1	NA
CASSGGGVLLNTEAFF	TRBV5-4	TRBJ1-1	NA
CASSRGQGANYGYTF	TRBV3-1/TRBV3-2	TRBJ1-2	NA
CASRPGGGGYTF	TRBV6-5	TRBJ1-2	NA
CASMGGGKETQYF	TRBV19	TRBJ2-5	NA
CATSDGGRDTGELFF	TRBV24-1	TRBJ2-2	once
CASSQDWGNTEAFF	TRBV4-3	TRBJ1-1	NA
CASSSRGLANEKLFF	TRBV7-2	TRBJ1-4	NA
CASRGILEDRTGELFF	TRBV9	TRBJ2-2	once
CASSSGTRGHGYTF	TRBV7-9	TRBJ1-2	NA
CASSIIPRGNQPQHF	TRBV19	TRBJ1-5	NA
CASSLVPSSSYNEQFF	TRBV5-1	TRBJ2-1	once
CASSQDADSSYNEQFF	TRBV14	TRBJ2-1	NA
CASSLGTSYSYEQYF	TRBV6-5	TRBJ2-7	NA
CASTLMGVGNQPQHF	TRBV19	TRBJ1-5	NA
CASKGQGAFSNQPQHF	TRBV28	TRBJ1-5	NA
CASSQDMAEDPYEQYF	TRBV4-2	TRBJ2-7	once
CASSVNRAETQYF	TRBV10-2	TRBJ2-5	NA